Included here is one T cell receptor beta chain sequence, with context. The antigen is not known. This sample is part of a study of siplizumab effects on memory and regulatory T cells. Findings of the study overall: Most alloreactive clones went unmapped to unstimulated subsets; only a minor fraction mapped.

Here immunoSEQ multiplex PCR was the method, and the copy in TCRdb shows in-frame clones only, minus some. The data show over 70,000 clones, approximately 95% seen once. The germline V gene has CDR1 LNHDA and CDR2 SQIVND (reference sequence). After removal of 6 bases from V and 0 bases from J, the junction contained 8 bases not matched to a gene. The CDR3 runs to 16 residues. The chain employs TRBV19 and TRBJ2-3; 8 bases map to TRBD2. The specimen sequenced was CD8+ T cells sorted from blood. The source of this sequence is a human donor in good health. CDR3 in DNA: TGTGCCAGTAGCCCATATAGCGGGATTAGCACAGATACGCAGTATTTT. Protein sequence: CASSPYSGISTDTQYF. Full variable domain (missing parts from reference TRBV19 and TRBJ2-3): DGGITQSPKYLFRKEGQNVTLSCEQNLNHDAMYWYRQDPGQGLRLIYYSQIVNDFQKGDIAEGYSVSREKKESFPLTVTSAQKNPTAFYLCASSPYSGISTDTQYFGPGTRLTVL.